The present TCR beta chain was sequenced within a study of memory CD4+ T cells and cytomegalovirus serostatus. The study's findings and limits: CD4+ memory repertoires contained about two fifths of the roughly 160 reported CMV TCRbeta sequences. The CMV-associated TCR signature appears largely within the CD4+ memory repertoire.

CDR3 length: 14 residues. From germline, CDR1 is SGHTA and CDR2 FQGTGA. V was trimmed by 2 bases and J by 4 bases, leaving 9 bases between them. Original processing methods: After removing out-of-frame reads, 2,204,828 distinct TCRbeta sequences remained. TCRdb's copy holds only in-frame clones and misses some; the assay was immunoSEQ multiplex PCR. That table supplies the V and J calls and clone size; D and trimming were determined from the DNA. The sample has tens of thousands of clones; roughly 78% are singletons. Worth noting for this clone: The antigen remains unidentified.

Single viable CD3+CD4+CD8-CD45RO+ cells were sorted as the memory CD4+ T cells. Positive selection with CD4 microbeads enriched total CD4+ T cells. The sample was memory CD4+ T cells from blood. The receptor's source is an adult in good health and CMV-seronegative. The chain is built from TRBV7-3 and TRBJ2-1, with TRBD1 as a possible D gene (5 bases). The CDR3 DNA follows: TGTGCCAGCAGCTTATTGGACACTTACAATGAGCAGTTCTTC. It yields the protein CASSLLDTYNEQFF.